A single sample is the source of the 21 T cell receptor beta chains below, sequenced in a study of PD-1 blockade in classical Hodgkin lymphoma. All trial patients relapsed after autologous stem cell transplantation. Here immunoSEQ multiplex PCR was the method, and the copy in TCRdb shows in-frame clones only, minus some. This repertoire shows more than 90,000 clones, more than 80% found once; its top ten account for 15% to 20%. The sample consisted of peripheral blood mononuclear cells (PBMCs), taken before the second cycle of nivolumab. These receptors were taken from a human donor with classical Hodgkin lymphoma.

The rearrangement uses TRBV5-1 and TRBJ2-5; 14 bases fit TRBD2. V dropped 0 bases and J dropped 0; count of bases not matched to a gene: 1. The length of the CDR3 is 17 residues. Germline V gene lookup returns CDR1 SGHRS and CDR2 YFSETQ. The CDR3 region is CASSLGLAGGYQETQYF. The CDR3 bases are TGCGCCAGCAGCTTGGGACTAGCGGGGGGGTACCAAGAGACCCAGTACTTC.

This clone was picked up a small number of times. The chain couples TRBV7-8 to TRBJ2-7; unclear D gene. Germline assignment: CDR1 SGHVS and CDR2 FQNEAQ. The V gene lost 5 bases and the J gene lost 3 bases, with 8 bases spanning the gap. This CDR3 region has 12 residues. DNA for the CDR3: TGTGCCAGCAGCACCCAGAGCTACGAGCAGTACTTC. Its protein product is CASSTQSYEQYF. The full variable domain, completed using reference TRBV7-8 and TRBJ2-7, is GAGVSQSPRYKVAKRGQDVALRCDPISGHVSLFWYQQALGQGPEFLTYFQNEAQLDKSGLPSDRFFAERPEGSVSTLKIQRTQQEDSAVYLCASSTQSYEQYFGPGTRLTVT.

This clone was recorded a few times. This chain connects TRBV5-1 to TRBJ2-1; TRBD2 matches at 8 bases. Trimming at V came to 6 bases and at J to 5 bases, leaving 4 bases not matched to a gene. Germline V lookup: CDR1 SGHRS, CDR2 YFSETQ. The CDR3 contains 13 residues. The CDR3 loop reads CASNSGMDNEQFF. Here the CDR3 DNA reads TGCGCCAGCAATAGCGGGATGGACAATGAGCAGTTCTTC.

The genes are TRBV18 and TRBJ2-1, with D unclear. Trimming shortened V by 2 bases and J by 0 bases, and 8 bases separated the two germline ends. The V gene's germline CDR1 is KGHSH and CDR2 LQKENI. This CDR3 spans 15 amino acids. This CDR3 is CASSPVRVSYNEQFF. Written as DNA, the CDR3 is TGTGCCAGCTCACCAGTCAGAGTCTCCTACAATGAGCAGTTCTTC.

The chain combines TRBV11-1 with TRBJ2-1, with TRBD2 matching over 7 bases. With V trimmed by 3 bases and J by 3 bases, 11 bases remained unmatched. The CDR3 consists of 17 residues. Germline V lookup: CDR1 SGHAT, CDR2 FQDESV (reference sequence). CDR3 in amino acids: CASSFRFGTKHYNEQFF. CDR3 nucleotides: TGTGCCAGCAGCTTCCGCTTCGGGACTAAACACTACAATGAGCAGTTCTTC.

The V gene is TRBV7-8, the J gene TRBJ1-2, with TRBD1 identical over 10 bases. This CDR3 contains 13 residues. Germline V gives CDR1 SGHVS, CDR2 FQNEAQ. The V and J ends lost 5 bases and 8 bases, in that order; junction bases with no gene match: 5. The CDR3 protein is CASSLDRGQGYTF. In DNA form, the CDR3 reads TGTGCCAGCAGCCTCGACAGGGGGCAAGGCTACACCTTC.

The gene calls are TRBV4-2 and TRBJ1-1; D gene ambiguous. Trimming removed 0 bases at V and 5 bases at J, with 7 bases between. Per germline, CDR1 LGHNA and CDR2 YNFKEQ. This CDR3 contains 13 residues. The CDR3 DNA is TGTGCCAGCAGCCAAGATTTGCGAACTGAAGCTTTCTTT. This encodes CASSQDLRTEAFF.

The CDR3 is CASSVGQSNEKLFF. DNA of the CDR3: TGTGCCAGCAGCGTCGGACAGTCGAATGAAAAACTGTTTTTT. This rearrangement joins TRBV9 to TRBJ1-4, with D possibly matching TRBD1 (6 bases). Trimming cost V 2 bases and J 5 bases, with 10 bases left between them. Germline V gives CDR1 SGDLS, CDR2 YYNGEE. The CDR3 spans 14 residues.

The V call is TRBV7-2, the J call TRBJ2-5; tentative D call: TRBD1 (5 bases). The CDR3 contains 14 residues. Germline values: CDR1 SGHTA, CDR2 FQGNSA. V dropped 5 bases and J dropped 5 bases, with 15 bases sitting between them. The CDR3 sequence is CASSLQGVGETQYF. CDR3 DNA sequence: TGTGCCAGCAGCCTGCAAGGGGTCGGTGAGACCCAGTACTTC.

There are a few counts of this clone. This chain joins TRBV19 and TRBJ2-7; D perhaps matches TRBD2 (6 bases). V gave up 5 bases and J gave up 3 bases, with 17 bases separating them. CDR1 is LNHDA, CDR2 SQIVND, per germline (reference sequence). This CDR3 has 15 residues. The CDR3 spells CASSVTDGGLYEQYF. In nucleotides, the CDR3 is TGTGCCAGTAGTGTCACCGACGGGGGACTCTACGAGCAGTACTTC.

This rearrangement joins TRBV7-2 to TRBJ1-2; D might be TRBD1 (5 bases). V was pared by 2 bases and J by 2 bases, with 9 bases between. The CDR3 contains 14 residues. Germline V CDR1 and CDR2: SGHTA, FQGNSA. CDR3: CASSLLTANYGYTF. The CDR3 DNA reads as TGTGCCAGCAGCTTATTGACAGCGAACTATGGCTACACCTTC.

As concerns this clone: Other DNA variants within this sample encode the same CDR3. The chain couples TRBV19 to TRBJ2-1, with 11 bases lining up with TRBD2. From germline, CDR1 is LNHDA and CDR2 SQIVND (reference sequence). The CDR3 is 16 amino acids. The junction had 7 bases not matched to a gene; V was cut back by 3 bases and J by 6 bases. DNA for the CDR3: TGTGCCAGTAGTATCGAACTAGCGGGAGTTGGCAATGAGCAGTTCTTC. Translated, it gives CASSIELAGVGNEQFF.

Here the CDR3 reads CASSYGRACGETQYF. The CDR3 bases are TGCGCCAGCAGCTATGGCAGGGCATGCGGAGAGACCCAGTACTTC. V usage is TRBV10-1 and J usage is TRBJ2-5, with D perhaps matching TRBD1 (5 bases). The CDR3 loop spans 15 amino acids. The germline V gene encodes CDR1 WNHNN and CDR2 SYGVQD (reference sequence). Trimming pared 6 bases from V and 4 bases from J, leaving 18 bases between.

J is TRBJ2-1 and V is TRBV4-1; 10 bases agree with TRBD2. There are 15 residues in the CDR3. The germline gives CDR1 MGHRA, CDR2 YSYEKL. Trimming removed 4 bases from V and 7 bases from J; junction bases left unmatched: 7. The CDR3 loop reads CASSRPSGSGNEQFF. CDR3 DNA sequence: TGCGCCAGCAGCCGACCTAGCGGGAGTGGGAATGAGCAGTTCTTC.

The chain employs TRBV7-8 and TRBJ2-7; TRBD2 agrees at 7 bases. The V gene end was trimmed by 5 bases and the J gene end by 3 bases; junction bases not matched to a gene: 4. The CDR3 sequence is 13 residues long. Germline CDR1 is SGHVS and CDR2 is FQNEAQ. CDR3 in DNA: TGTGCCAGCAGCCGGGGGGAGGGCTACGAGCAGTACTTC. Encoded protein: CASSRGEGYEQYF.

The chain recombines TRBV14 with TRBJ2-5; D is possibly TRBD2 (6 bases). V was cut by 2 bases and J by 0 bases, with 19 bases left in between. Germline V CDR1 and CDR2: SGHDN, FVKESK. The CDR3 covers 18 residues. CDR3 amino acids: CASSQTFFPGGDQETQYF. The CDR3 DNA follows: TGTGCCAGCAGCCAAACTTTTTTCCCCGGGGGAGACCAAGAGACCCAGTACTTC. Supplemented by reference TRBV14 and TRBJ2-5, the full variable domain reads EAGVTQFPSHSVIEKGQTVTLRCDPISGHDNLYWYRRVMGKEIKFLLHFVKESKQDESGMPNNRFLAERTGGTYSTLKVQPAELEDSGVYFCASSQTFFPGGDQETQYFGPGTRLLVL.

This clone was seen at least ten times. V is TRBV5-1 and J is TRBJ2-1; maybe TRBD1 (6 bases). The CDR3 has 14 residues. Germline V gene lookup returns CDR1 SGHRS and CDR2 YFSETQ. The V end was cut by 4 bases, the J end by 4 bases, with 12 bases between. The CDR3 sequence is CASSHRDTYNEQFF. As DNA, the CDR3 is TGCGCCAGCAGCCACCGGGACACATACAATGAGCAGTTCTTC.

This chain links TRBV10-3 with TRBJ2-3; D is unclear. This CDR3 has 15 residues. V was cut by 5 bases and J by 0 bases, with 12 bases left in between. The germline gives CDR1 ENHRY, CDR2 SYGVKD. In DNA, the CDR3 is TGTGCCATCAGTCAGGATCACCCTAGCACAGATACGCAGTATTTT. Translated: CAISQDHPSTDTQYF.

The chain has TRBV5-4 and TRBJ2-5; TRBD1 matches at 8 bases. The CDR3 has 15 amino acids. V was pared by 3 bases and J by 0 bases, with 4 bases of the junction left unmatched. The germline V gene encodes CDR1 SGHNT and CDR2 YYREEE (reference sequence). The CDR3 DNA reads TGTGCCAGCAGCTCGGGGGACAGGTACCAAGAGACCCAGTACTTC. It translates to CASSSGDRYQETQYF.

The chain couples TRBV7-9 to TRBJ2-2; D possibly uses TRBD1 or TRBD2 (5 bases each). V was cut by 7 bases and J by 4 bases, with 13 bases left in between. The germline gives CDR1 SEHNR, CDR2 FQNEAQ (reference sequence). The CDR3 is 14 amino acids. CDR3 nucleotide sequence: TGTGCCAGCACCCGGGACGGATCCACCGGGGAGCTGTTTTTT. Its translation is CASTRDGSTGELFF.

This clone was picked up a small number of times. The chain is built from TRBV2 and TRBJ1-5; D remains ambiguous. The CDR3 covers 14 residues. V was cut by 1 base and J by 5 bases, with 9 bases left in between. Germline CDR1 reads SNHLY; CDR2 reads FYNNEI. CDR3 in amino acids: CASSEVQSYQPQHF. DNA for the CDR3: TGTGCCAGCAGTGAAGTCCAAAGTTATCAGCCCCAGCATTTT.